The present entry profiles one T cell receptor beta chain with its context. The CDR3 is 13 residues long. The V end lost 3 bases, the J end lost 0 bases, and 5 bases lay between the germline ends. Germline V lookup: CDR1 SEHNR, CDR2 FQNEAQ (reference sequence). The sample comes from a study of blood T cell repertoires in COVID-19. Looking at the study overall: Donors in the United States, Italy and Spain gave samples during acute or convalescent COVID-19.

In the original workflow: Nucleated cell number was recorded as an estimate derived from reference gene primer amplification. Measured with immunoSEQ multiplex PCR; TCRdb has only the in-frame clones, and not every one. V, J and clone size were drawn from that table, and D and trimming were deduced from the DNA. There are around 26,000 clones in the sample; about 92% occur only once, and 2.1% lies in the top ten. This chain connects TRBV7-9 to TRBJ1-2, with D unresolved. Sequenced: peripheral blood. The source of this sequence is a human donor in a cohort sampled during active COVID-19. The CDR3 sequence: CASSFGANYGYTF. The CDR3 nucleotides read TGTGCCAGCAGCTTCGGGGCTAACTATGGCTACACCTTC.